This TCR beta chain was found in a study of T cell repertoires in cytomegalovirus infection. As for the study in general: Both recently identified HLA-C-restricted and well-studied HLA-B-restricted CMV epitopes were used in the study. CMV infection plus the matching HLA type was flagged by public TCR beta signatures. Broader study findings: CMV-specific TCR beta clonotypes restricted by HLA-C dominated the ex vivo response. Identification of carriers of CMV plus the relevant HLA was performed using cumulative public TCR beta family frequency.

TCRdb passed the reads through MiXCR, listing each CDR3 protein once. The data show some 940,000 distinct CDR3 sequences, roughly 30% seen once. This clonotype was recorded at least ten times. Its antigen remains unidentified. The germline V gene has CDR1 SGHVS and CDR2 FNYEAQ. This CDR3 comprises 15 residues. V lost 5 bases and J lost 6; bases outside the gene matches: 7. V gene TRBV7-6 combines with J gene TRBJ2-1; TRBD1 agrees at 10 bases. The sequence came from a human donor in good health (CMV status not recorded). Some clones in this sample may be carry-over from other donors' samples. Sequenced material: cultured CD8+ T cells from PBMCs, taken from culture after CMV antigen stimulation. CDR3 DNA: TGTGCCAGCAGCAATCGACAGGGGGCCGGCAATGAGCAGTTCTTC. This encodes CASSNRQGAGNEQFF. Full variable domain (remainder filled in from reference TRBV7-6 and TRBJ2-1): GAGVSQSPRYKVTKRGQDVALRCDPISGHVSLYWYRQALGQGPEFLTYFNYEAQQDKSGLPNDRFSAERPEGSISTLTIQRTEQRDSAMYRCASSNRQGAGNEQFFGPGTRLTVL.